The rows below give T cell receptor beta chains drawn from one sample of a study of T-cell reconstitution after alpha-beta-depleted transplantation in children. Using its own MiXCR run on the PCR reads, TCRdb lists one record per CDR3 protein. Of about 980,000 distinct CDR3 sequences in the sample, roughly 29% are singletons; the top ten hold about 28%. Sequences were derived from PBMCs, mostly from graft donor cells, sampled 360 days after TCRalphabeta/CD19-depleted stem cell transplant. The receptors derive from a boy under three years old who had a stem cell transplant for SCID, so the T cells may come from the graft donor. The CDR3 runs from the conserved cysteine through the conserved F or W. A D gene is named only where the DNA matches it firmly. Expanded clones get a size class; other rows say once, few or many, or leave the size out.

once,TRBJ1-5,15,TRBV28,NA,CASSLRKWGNQPQHF,TGTGCCAGCAGTTTACGAAAGTGGGGCAATCAGCCCCAGCATTTT
few,TRBJ1-1,12,TRBV5-1,NA,CASSSSSGEAFF,TGCGCCAGCAGCTCATCCTCGGGGGAAGCTTTCTTT
NA,TRBJ1-2,14,TRBV3-1,TRBD1,CASSQRDRGNHYTF,TGTGCCAGCAGCCAACGCGACAGGGGAAACCACTACACCTTC
once,TRBJ1-2,14,TRBV20-1,NA,CSAYQGFSNYGYTF,TGCAGTGCTTACCAAGGGTTTTCCAACTATGGCTACACCTTC
few,TRBJ2-1,17,TRBV5-1,TRBD1,CASSLGFRGQGNDEQFF,TGCGCCAGCAGCTTGGGGTTCCGGGGACAGGGTAACGATGAGCAGTTCTTC
NA,TRBJ1-6,14,TRBV4-1,NA,CASRQNAGDSPLHF,TGCGCCAGCCGGCAGAACGCTGGAGATTCACCCCTCCACTTT
many,TRBJ2-7,14,TRBV4-1,TRBD1,CASSLDRGDYEQYF,TGCGCCAGCAGCCTAGACAGGGGTGACTACGAGCAGTACTTC
many,TRBJ1-4,15,TRBV29-1,TRBD1,CSVEGQGAIGEKLFF,TGCAGCGTTGAGGGTCAGGGGGCAATTGGTGAAAAACTGTTTTTT
few,TRBJ1-1,13,TRBV6-4,TRBD1,CASSDPRTGAAFF,TGTGCCAGCAGTGACCCGCGGACAGGGGCGGCTTTCTTT
NA,TRBJ2-5,14,TRBV2,NA,CASSSGDGARAQYF,TGTGCCAGCAGTTCTGGGGACGGAGCAAGGGCCCAGTACTTC
many,TRBJ2-1,15,TRBV6-1,TRBD1,CASSGTGSGWNEQFF,TGTGCCAGCAGTGGGACAGGATCGGGTTGGAATGAGCAGTTCTTC
few,TRBJ2-7,15,TRBV6-1,NA,CASTQMALPYYEQYF,TGTGCCAGCACCCAAATGGCTCTTCCATACTACGAGCAGTACTTC
NA,TRBJ2-3,11,TRBV12-3/TRBV12-4,NA,CASTVGTTQYF,TGTGCCAGCACCGTGGGGACTACGCAGTATTTT
NA,TRBJ2-7,12,TRBV3-1,NA,CASSRISYEQYF,TGTGCCAGCAGCCGAATTTCCTACGAGCAGTACTTC
NA,TRBJ2-1,16,TRBV3-1,TRBD1,CASSQGASDRGNEQFF,TGTGCCAGCAGCCAAGGAGCCTCGGACAGGGGGAATGAGCAGTTCTTC
NA,TRBJ2-5,14,TRBV4-3,NA,CASSQDTTQETQYF,TGCGCCAGCAGCCAAGATACTACCCAAGAGACCCAGTACTTC
NA,TRBJ2-1,17,TRBV6-5,NA,CASSYSYSFGAYNEQFF,TGTGCCAGCAGTTACTCCTACTCTTTCGGGGCCTACAATGAGCAGTTCTTC
NA,TRBJ2-3,14,TRBV28,NA,CASKTSQGADTQYF,TGTGCCAGCAAAACTTCCCAGGGTGCAGATACGCAGTATTTT
NA,TRBJ1-5,14,TRBV27,NA,CASSTGLLNQPQHF,TGTGCCAGCTCCACAGGGTTACTCAATCAGCCCCAGCATTTT
few,TRBJ1-2,15,TRBV25-1,TRBD1,CASSERDRGSDGYTF,TGTGCCAGCAGTGAGAGGGACAGGGGGTCCGATGGCTACACCTTC
few,TRBJ2-5,12,TRBV2,NA,CASMSGKETQYF,TGTGCCAGCATGTCCGGTAAAGAGACCCAGTACTTC
few,TRBJ2-3,16,TRBV9,NA,CASSVGPTLGGDTQYF,TGTGCCAGCAGCGTAGGCCCCACCTTGGGGGGCGATACGCAGTATTTT